The rows below give T cell receptor beta chains drawn from one sample of a study of blood T cell repertoires in COVID-19. Repertoires were generated with immunoSEQ multiplex PCR, while TCRdb's copy carries only in-frame clones and drops some. The data hold 250,000 or so clones, with about 87% observed a single time. The sequenced material came from PBMCs or T cells enriched from blood (not recorded which). The receptors were sampled from a young woman with acute COVID-19. Each CDR3 is given with its conserved first and last residue. The D gene is left open where the match is weak. Clone size is shown for a subset of rows, as once, few, many or a class of expanded clone.

j_call: TRBJ2-1
v_call: TRBV14
d_call: TRBD2
clone_size: NA
cdr3_aa: CASSPLAGSYNEQFF
cdr3_nt: TGTGCCAGCAGCCCTCTAGCGGGATCATACAATGAGCAGTTCTTC

j_call: TRBJ1-4
v_call: TRBV28
d_call: NA
clone_size: once
cdr3_aa: CAIGEYTTNEKLFF
cdr3_nt: TGTGCCATCGGAGAGTATACAACTAATGAAAAACTGTTTTTT

j_call: TRBJ2-3
v_call: TRBV28
d_call: TRBD1
clone_size: NA
cdr3_aa: CASSLSQGATDTQYF
cdr3_nt: TGTGCCAGCAGTTTATCCCAGGGGGCAACAGATACGCAGTATTTT

j_call: TRBJ2-7
v_call: TRBV5-3
d_call: TRBD2
clone_size: NA
cdr3_aa: CARSLRLAGDYEQYF
cdr3_nt: TGTGCCAGAAGCTTGCGGTTAGCGGGAGACTACGAGCAGTACTTC

j_call: TRBJ1-2
v_call: TRBV2
d_call: NA
clone_size: NA
cdr3_aa: CASWEAGADGYTF
cdr3_nt: TGTGCCAGCTGGGAAGCGGGGGCTGATGGCTACACCTTC

j_call: TRBJ2-7
v_call: TRBV14
d_call: TRBD2
clone_size: NA
cdr3_aa: CASSKGLASSYEQYF
cdr3_nt: TGTGCCAGCAGCAAGGGACTAGCGAGCTCCTACGAGCAGTACTTC

j_call: TRBJ2-7
v_call: TRBV7-9
d_call: NA
clone_size: NA
cdr3_aa: CASRTPRGVQQYF
cdr3_nt: TGTGCCAGCAGAACTCCCAGGGGTGTTCAGCAGTACTTC

j_call: TRBJ1-5
v_call: TRBV19
d_call: NA
clone_size: NA
cdr3_aa: CASSIRAAGSNQPQHF
cdr3_nt: TGTGCCAGTAGTATTCGAGCAGCAGGGTCAAATCAGCCCCAGCATTTT

j_call: TRBJ2-3
v_call: TRBV15
d_call: TRBD2
clone_size: NA
cdr3_aa: CATSRDPGTSAADTQYF
cdr3_nt: TGTGCCACCAGCAGAGATCCCGGGACTAGCGCCGCAGATACGCAGTATTTT

j_call: TRBJ1-2
v_call: TRBV28
d_call: NA
clone_size: NA
cdr3_aa: CASSQQGYGYTF
cdr3_nt: TGTGCCAGCAGTCAACAGGGTTATGGCTACACCTTC

j_call: TRBJ2-2
v_call: TRBV6-5
d_call: NA
clone_size: NA
cdr3_aa: CASSPDYSMVGELFF
cdr3_nt: TGTGCCAGCAGCCCGGACTATTCTATGGTCGGGGAGCTGTTTTTT

j_call: TRBJ1-6
v_call: TRBV27
d_call: NA
clone_size: NA
cdr3_aa: CASSFTTPHSPLHF
cdr3_nt: TGTGCCAGCAGCTTTACAACACCACATTCACCCCTCCACTTT

j_call: TRBJ2-3
v_call: TRBV7-3
d_call: NA
clone_size: once
cdr3_aa: CASSQSSVDTQYF
cdr3_nt: TGTGCCAGCAGCCAGAGTAGCGTAGATACGCAGTATTTT

j_call: TRBJ2-1
v_call: TRBV5-1
d_call: NA
clone_size: NA
cdr3_aa: CASSLTGQLTNEQFF
cdr3_nt: TGCGCCAGCAGCTTAACGGGACAACTCACCAATGAGCAGTTCTTC

j_call: TRBJ1-2
v_call: TRBV30
d_call: NA
clone_size: NA
cdr3_aa: CAWSVIGGAGYTF
cdr3_nt: TGTGCCTGGAGTGTGATTGGCGGGGCTGGCTACACCTTC

j_call: TRBJ2-5
v_call: TRBV9
d_call: TRBD2
clone_size: NA
cdr3_aa: CASSRPGLAGGRQETQYF
cdr3_nt: TGTGCCAGCAGCCGGCCGGGACTAGCGGGAGGTCGGCAAGAGACCCAGTACTTC

j_call: TRBJ2-1
v_call: TRBV9
d_call: TRBD2
clone_size: few
cdr3_aa: CASSAQSGTSHNEQFF
cdr3_nt: TGTGCCAGCAGCGCGCAATCCGGGACTAGCCACAATGAGCAGTTCTTC

j_call: TRBJ2-6
v_call: TRBV27
d_call: TRBD1
clone_size: few
cdr3_aa: CASRPGTADSGANVLTF
cdr3_nt: TGTGCCAGCAGACCCGGGACAGCGGACTCTGGGGCCAACGTCCTGACTTTC

j_call: TRBJ2-2
v_call: TRBV18
d_call: NA
clone_size: NA
cdr3_aa: CASSPGRGNTGELFF
cdr3_nt: TGTGCCAGCTCACCAGGGCGGGGCAATACCGGGGAGCTGTTTTTT

j_call: TRBJ2-7
v_call: TRBV10-3
d_call: TRBD1
clone_size: NA
cdr3_aa: CAISAGTGVYEQYF
cdr3_nt: TGTGCCATCAGTGCGGGGACAGGTGTCTACGAGCAGTACTTC

j_call: TRBJ1-4
v_call: TRBV7-8
d_call: NA
clone_size: NA
cdr3_aa: CASSSGIEKLFF
cdr3_nt: TGTGCCAGCAGCTCGGGGATTGAAAAACTGTTTTTT

j_call: TRBJ1-6
v_call: TRBV7-2
d_call: NA
clone_size: few
cdr3_aa: CASSPQGNSPLHF
cdr3_nt: TGTGCCAGCAGCCCGCAGGGGAACTCACCCCTCCACTTT

j_call: TRBJ2-2
v_call: TRBV20-1
d_call: NA
clone_size: once
cdr3_aa: CSASMDVMGGNTGELFF
cdr3_nt: TGCAGTGCTAGTATGGACGTCATGGGGGGAAACACCGGGGAGCTGTTTTTT

j_call: TRBJ2-1
v_call: TRBV12-5
d_call: TRBD2
clone_size: NA
cdr3_aa: CASGPPGTREYNEQFF
cdr3_nt: TGTGCTAGTGGTCCCCCCGGGACTAGGGAGTACAATGAGCAGTTCTTC

j_call: TRBJ2-5
v_call: TRBV27
d_call: NA
clone_size: NA
cdr3_aa: CASSIGVSQETQYF
cdr3_nt: TGTGCCAGCAGTATAGGGGTGTCGCAAGAGACCCAGTACTTC

j_call: TRBJ2-4
v_call: TRBV4-3
d_call: NA
clone_size: NA
cdr3_aa: CASSPKISRGEGRPKNIQYF
cdr3_nt: TGCGCCAGCAGCCCGAAGATCAGCAGGGGCGAAGGACGACCCAAAAACATTCAGTACTTC

j_call: TRBJ2-7
v_call: TRBV28
d_call: TRBD2
clone_size: NA
cdr3_aa: CASSHGTSGRAYEQYF
cdr3_nt: TGTGCCAGCAGTCACGGGACTAGCGGGAGGGCCTACGAGCAGTACTTC

j_call: TRBJ1-2
v_call: TRBV7-9
d_call: TRBD1
clone_size: few
cdr3_aa: CASSSRDRLDYGYTF
cdr3_nt: TGTGCCAGCAGCTCTAGGGACAGGTTGGACTATGGCTACACCTTC